Below are 18 T cell receptor beta chains sequenced from a single sample in a study of spatial heterogeneity in lung cancer. TCRdb called the 5' RACE reads again in MiXCR, with one record for every CDR3 protein. Of about 3,100 distinct CDR3 sequences listed, approximately 12% were seen once; the top ten hold roughly 8.7%. For these TCRs, the target antigens are not known. As for time point: sample taken at primary tumor resection. Study-wide results and caveats: Tumors with more nonsynonymous mutations had more expanded intratumoral alpha and beta TCRs.

Sample: lung tumor tissue, taken at surgery. All receptors come from a male donor with early-stage non-small cell lung cancer.

Turning to this clonotype: An end of the junction differs from the germline gene, which may be a read error. Here the CDR3 reads CANSPRDRVLGANVLTF. In DNA form, the CDR3 reads TGTGCCAATAGTCCCCGGGACAGGGTTCTCGGGGCCAACGTCCTGACTTTC. The V and J genes are TRBV19 and TRBJ2-6; TRBD1 matches 9 bases. This CDR3 comprises 17 residues. Germline V gene lookup returns CDR1 LNHDA and CDR2 SQIVND (reference sequence).

Many counts were recorded for this clonotype. The V gene is TRBV29-1, the J gene TRBJ2-7; 11 bases line up with TRBD1. The length of the CDR3 is 14 residues. Germline loops: CDR1 SQVTM, CDR2 ANQGSEA. J was trimmed by 0 bases and V by 6 bases; bases with no gene match: 4. CDR3 amino acids: CSVAGTGGSYEQYF. Here the CDR3 DNA reads TGCAGCGTCGCCGGGACAGGGGGCTCCTACGAGCAGTACTTC.

This clonotype was picked up many times. The CDR3 bases are TGCGCCAGCAGCTCAGGACAGGGAGATCTTAGAAATGAGCAGTTCTTC. It codes for CASSSGQGDLRNEQFF. V gene TRBV5-1 combines with J gene TRBJ2-1, with 8 bases identical to TRBD1. The V and J ends lost 3 bases and 7 bases, in that order; junction bases with no gene match: 12. The V gene's germline CDR1 is SGHRS and CDR2 YFSETQ. This CDR3 has 16 amino acids.

By share of the sample, this clonotype is medium-sized. The rearrangement joins TRBV12-3 or TRBV12-4 to TRBJ2-1, with 8 positions matching TRBD2. The CDR3 spans 15 residues. The ends lost 5 bases at V and 4 bases at J; junction bases unmatched: 7. The CDR3 nucleotides read TGTGCCAGCAGTAGGAGCGGGGGCAAATACAATGAGCAGTTCTTC. Translating gives CASSRSGGKYNEQFF.

This clonotype rates as medium-sized. The chain couples TRBV29-1 to TRBJ1-1; D unresolved. The CDR3 length is 13 residues. CDR1 is SQVTM and CDR2 is ANQGSEA in the germline V gene. V was clipped by 7 bases and J by 0 bases, with 12 bases between them. In DNA form, the CDR3 reads TGCAGCGCCTTACCCCTGATGAACACTGAAGCTTTCTTT. Its translation: CSALPLMNTEAFF.

This clonotype rates as medium-sized. V and J are TRBV20-1 and TRBJ1-1; 10 nucleotides align to TRBD1. The CDR3 length is 16 residues. V shed 0 bases and J 3 bases; nucleotides not matched to a gene: 7. Germline V gene lookup returns CDR1 DFQATT and CDR2 SNEGSKA (reference sequence). The DNA for the CDR3 is TGCAGTGCTAGAGACAGGACAGGGGGTTATGACACTGAAGCTTTCTTT. Translated, it gives CSARDRTGGYDTEAFF.

The chain uses TRBV12-3 or TRBV12-4 and TRBJ2-1; D might be TRBD1 or TRBD2, each matching 5 bases. V was pared by 8 bases and J by 0 bases, with 8 bases between. The CDR3 has 13 amino acids. This CDR3 is CASGGSSYNEQFF. CDR3 nucleotides: TGTGCCAGCGGGGGTAGCTCCTACAATGAGCAGTTCTTC.

In its sample, this clonotype was seen a few times. The rearrangement links TRBV4-1 to TRBJ2-1, with 8 bases matching TRBD2. Losses at the gene ends were 2 bases for V and 4 bases for J; bases not matched to a gene: 4. Germline V gene sequence: CDR1 MGHRA, CDR2 YSYEKL. The CDR3 has 15 amino acids. This CDR3 reads CASSQTAGDYNEQFF. The DNA of the CDR3 is TGCGCCAGCAGCCAAACAGCGGGGGATTACAATGAGCAGTTCTTC.

Many counts were recorded for this clonotype. The rearrangement uses TRBV6-5 and TRBJ1-1; D is ambiguous. CDR1 MNHEY and CDR2 SVGAGI come from the germline V gene. This CDR3 has 15 amino acids. V was shortened by 0 bases and J by 3 bases, with 11 bases between the two germline ends. CDR3: CASSYSTRGDTEAFF. CDR3 nucleotide sequence: TGTGCCAGCAGTTACTCCACGCGGGGTGACACTGAAGCTTTCTTT.

This clonotype ranks as medium-sized. The rearrangement uses TRBV3-1 and TRBJ2-7, with D possibly TRBD1 on 5 matching bases. The V end lost 4 bases, the J end lost 4 bases, and 8 bases lay between the germline ends. CDR1 LGHDT and CDR2 YNNKEL come from the germline V gene (reference sequence). CDR3 length: 12 residues. CDR3 nucleotides: TGTGCCAGCAGCCGTAAGGGGTACGAGCAGTACTTC. Translation: CASSRKGYEQYF.

By share, this clonotype counts as medium-sized. The chain uses TRBV6-6 and TRBJ2-3, with TRBD1 matching 10 bases. The CDR3 runs to 16 residues. Trimming cost V 2 bases and J 4 bases; bases outside gene matches: 6. Germline V CDR1 and CDR2: MNHNY, SVGAGI (reference sequence). The CDR3 loop reads CASSYLDRGAPDTQYF. CDR3 in DNA: TGTGCCAGCAGTTACCTGGACAGGGGGGCCCCAGATACGCAGTATTTT.

This chain joins TRBV20-1 and TRBJ2-7; TRBD1 aligns across 9 bases. V lost 0 bases to trimming and J lost 3 bases; unmatched junction nucleotides: 9. Germline CDR1 DFQATT, CDR2 SNEGSKA (reference sequence). The CDR3 loop spans 16 amino acids. CDR3 coding DNA: TGCAGTGCTAGAGATCCGGACAGGGGCACCCTCTACGAGCAGTACTTC. Its protein is CSARDPDRGTLYEQYF.

The rearrangement links TRBV19 to TRBJ1-5, with a weak D call TRBD1 (5 bases). The ends were cut back, 6 bases at V and 0 bases at J, with 9 bases in the middle. The V gene's germline CDR1 is LNHDA and CDR2 SQIVND (reference sequence). This CDR3 region has 14 residues. In DNA, the CDR3 is TGTGCCAGTAGCAACAGGATTAGCAATCAGCCCCAGCATTTT. Translation: CASSNRISNQPQHF.

This clonotype is classed as medium-sized. In DNA, the CDR3 is TGCGCCAGCAGCTCTTGGGGTACGGGACAGACGAGCTCTGGAAACACCATATATTTT. This gives the protein CASSSWGTGQTSSGNTIYF. V and J are TRBV5-1 and TRBJ1-3; 7 bases fit TRBD1. This CDR3 comprises 19 residues. Germline lookup yields CDR1 SGHRS and CDR2 YFSETQ. Trimming at V came to 3 bases and at J to 0 bases, leaving 15 bases not matched to a gene.

This clonotype counts as medium-sized (0.01 to 0.1%). This rearrangement joins TRBV6-5 to TRBJ1-4, with a possible D match to TRBD1 (6 bases). The CDR3 has 14 amino acids. Trimming removed 2 bases from V and 8 bases from J, with 12 bases in between. From germline, CDR1 is MNHEY and CDR2 SVGAGI. In DNA, the CDR3 is TGTGCCAGCAGTTACGCGGACAGCCAAGAAAAACTGTTTTTT. Its protein product is CASSYADSQEKLFF.

This clonotype is medium-sized by share. V gene TRBV7-9 combines with J gene TRBJ2-6, with D unclear. V lost 5 bases, J lost 0 bases, and 2 bases lay in between. This CDR3 is built from 13 residues. Germline loops: CDR1 SEHNR, CDR2 FQNEAQ (reference sequence). The CDR3 bases are TGTGCCAGCAGCGTCTCTGGGGCCAACGTCCTGACTTTC. As protein: CASSVSGANVLTF.

This clonotype is deemed large. V usage is TRBV9 and J usage is TRBJ2-1; TRBD1 aligns across 7 bases. This CDR3 spans 15 amino acids. Germline V gene lookup returns CDR1 SGDLS and CDR2 YYNGEE. J lost 2 bases, V lost 3 bases, and 5 bases had no gene match. CDR3 DNA sequence: TGTGCCAGCAGCGCACAGGGGAACACCTACAATGAGCAGTTCTTC. This sequence encodes CASSAQGNTYNEQFF.

This clonotype is medium-sized within its sample. The chain uses TRBV2 and TRBJ2-1; TRBD2 agrees at 8 bases. Germline V lookup: CDR1 SNHLY, CDR2 FYNNEI. The CDR3 loop spans 14 amino acids. The junction had 3 bases not matched to a gene; V was cut back by 8 bases and J by 0 bases. The CDR3 coding sequence is TGTGCCAGCGAGGGGACTAGCTCCTACAATGAGCAGTTCTTC. Its protein is CASEGTSSYNEQFF.